This T cell receptor beta chain was captured in a study of T cell repertoires in cytomegalovirus infection. The V end was cut by 8 bases, the J end by 4 bases, with 18 bases between. Germline CDR1 reads MNHNY; CDR2 reads SVGAGI (reference sequence). CDR3 length equals 14 residues. TCRdb itself ran the reads through MiXCR, one entry per CDR3 protein. The sample carries some 400,000 distinct CDR3 sequences, approximately 30% recorded once. The sequencing input was PBMCs. This sequence joins TRBV6-6 and TRBJ2-7; D is uncertain. The source of this sequence is a human donor in good health (CMV status not recorded). Some clones in this sample may be carry-over from other donors' samples. This CDR3 is CASGRRTPFYEQYF. Written as DNA, the CDR3 is TGTGCCAGCGGAAGGAGAACCCCCTTTTACGAGCAGTACTTC.